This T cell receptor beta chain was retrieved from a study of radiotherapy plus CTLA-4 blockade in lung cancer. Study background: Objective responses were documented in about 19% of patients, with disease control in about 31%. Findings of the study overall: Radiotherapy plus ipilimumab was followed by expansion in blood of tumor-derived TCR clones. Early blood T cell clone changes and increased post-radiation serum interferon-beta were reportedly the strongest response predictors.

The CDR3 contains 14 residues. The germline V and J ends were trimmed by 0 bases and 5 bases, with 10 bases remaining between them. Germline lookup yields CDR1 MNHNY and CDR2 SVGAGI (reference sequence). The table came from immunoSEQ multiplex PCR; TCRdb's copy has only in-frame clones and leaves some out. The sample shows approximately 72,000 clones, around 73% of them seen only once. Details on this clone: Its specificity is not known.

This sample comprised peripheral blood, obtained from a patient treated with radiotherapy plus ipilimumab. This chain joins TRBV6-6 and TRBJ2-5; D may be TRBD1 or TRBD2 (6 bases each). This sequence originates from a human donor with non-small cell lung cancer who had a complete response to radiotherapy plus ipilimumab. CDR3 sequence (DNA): TGTGCCAGCAGTTACTCGGGGGGCCGGGAGACCCAGTACTTC. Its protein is CASSYSGGRETQYF.